This T cell receptor (beta chain) was captured in a study of T cells in Graves' hyperthyroidism and ophthalmopathy (dated by TCRdb to between 2017 and 2020). Regarding the research as a whole: Peripheral blood samples were taken at the time of initial diagnosis, prior to any treatment. To identify distinguishing TCR V-J signatures, a discovery cohort of around 100 patients was used, comprising 40 to 45 with Graves' ophthalmopathy and approximately 58 with stable Graves' hyperthyroidism. Prospective prediction of ophthalmopathy was tested in an independent validation cohort of approximately 18 hyperthyroidism patients and around 16 patients who later progressed to ophthalmopathy. The 80 to 100 discovery patients were randomly divided into training and test sets at a 7:3 ratio. The study also compared thyroid tissue and blood T-cell repertoires from 6 or 7 Graves' hyperthyroidism patients. Following sampling, methimazole starting at 30 mg daily was given to hyperthyroidism patients, and high-dose intravenous methylprednisolone was given to ophthalmopathy patients. According to the paper, TCR Vbeta CDR3 sequencing was carried out on 135 peripheral blood samples, which came from over 40 ophthalmopathy, around 74 hyperthyroidism and roughly 17 progressor patients. Broader findings and caveats from the paper: Most expanded thyroid clonotypes (frequency above 0.001) were also detected in blood, suggesting blood repertoires may reflect thyroid immune responses. In validation, the model predicted progression to ophthalmopathy a median of approximately 6.6 months before onset, with around 70% sensitivity and more than 72% specificity. Sample size was not statistically predetermined, and blinding of investigators to group allocation was not performed. A model built on a 13 V-J signature distinguished ophthalmopathy from stable hyperthyroidism, reaching 85% to 90% sensitivity and approximately 83% specificity in cross-validation and 80%/75% in testing.

This clonotype was seen at least ten times. The antigen it recognizes is unknown. No much larger clone is present one base from it, and per-base qualities are unavailable. Moderately to severely active disease, a Clinical Activity Score of at least 3, a NOSPECS grade of at least 4, and a duration under 3 months were present in ophthalmopathy patients. The study excluded patients with uncontrolled infections, other autoimmune diseases, pregnancy or lactation. Clinical symptoms, serum thyroxine and TRAb, thyroid ultrasound, and orbital computed tomography formed the basis for the diagnoses. PBMCs were separated from roughly 10 ml of fresh peripheral blood using Ficoll-Paque density gradient centrifugation. Total RNA was extracted using Trizol reagent, and RNA quality was assessed on an Agilent 2100 Bioanalyzer. The TCR beta CDR3 regions were amplified from the RNA transcripts. A first-round RT-PCR of the TCR CDR3 used the HTBI primer set with the Qiagen OneStep RT-PCR kit. A second multiplex PCR round built the libraries, followed by size selection and purification. Libraries were sequenced paired-end with 100 bp reads on an Illumina HiSeq2000. On the authors' methods: SOAPnuke was used to process the raw data, with reads discarded if the reads contained adapters or uncalled bases, had a mean Phred below 15, or lacked an exact constant-primer or identifier match. High-quality paired reads were merged using COPE v1.2.5, and each unique nucleotide sequence was defined as a clonotype. Clonotypes were aligned to IMGT TRBV, TRBD and TRBJ reference segments using MiTCR v1.1. The analysis was restricted to V-J combinations with a frequency above 0.0001, which together covered 99.2% of the repertoires. A TCS score was defined as the ratio of F50 (clonal expansion) to E x V (chaos), with BLOSUM62-based TCRdist applied between CDR3 peptides within each V-J. Welch's t-statistics and random forest reduced 500 to 550 V-J features to roughly 13, which were used in a naive Bayes classifier (R e1071). TCRdb reprocessed the public reads (quality trimming at Q25 with fastp, clone calling with MiXCR) and kept in-frame beta chains. Entries that share a CDR3 protein sequence are merged under the most common genes and DNA. TCRdb's processing, not the study's, gives the V and J calls here. Counted in this sample were about 640,000 distinct CDR3 sequences; less than 25% of them appeared once. The ten biggest clones cover approximately 30% of the sample.

The sample consisted of blood. The source of this sequence is a man aged 25 to 40 with Graves' ophthalmopathy.

DNA sequence: TGTGCCAGTAGTCAACTAGCGGGAGTGAGGGAGCAGTACTTC. Its coded protein is CASSQLAGVREQYF. This receptor chain uses TRBV19 and TRBJ2-7; TRBD2 agrees with 11 junctional bases. CDR1 LNHDA and CDR2 SQIVND were looked up in the germline V gene (reference sequence). From the cysteine up to the phenylalanine, the CDR3 has a length of 14 residues. Solely the CDR3 DNA is kept, with 42 bases framed from the first base. Trimming leaves V shorter by 5 bases and J shorter by 7 bases, with the junction holding 7 bases beyond the gene matches.